This paragraph covers one T cell receptor (beta chain) sequence. Its antigen is not known. Separate from the roughly 670-subject first cohort, the 120-subject validation cohort was the one that the donors belonged to. These data originate in a study of cytomegalovirus exposure and HLA in healthy donors. Sequenced by immunoSEQ multiplex PCR; TCRdb stores in-frame clones only, minus some. The sample holds about 130,000 clones; approximately 89% are singletons and the top ten take around 1.1%. Per germline, CDR1 LNHDA and CDR2 SQIVND (reference sequence). Trimming took 0 bases from V and 2 from J; bases not matched to a gene: 7. The CDR3 has 17 residues. Study observations and caveats: In vitro data verified a few CMV-associated chains as specific for CMV antigens.

The V call is TRBV19, the J call TRBJ1-5; 7 bases fit TRBD1. The TCR was taken from a woman aged 18-30 years in good health and CMV-seronegative. Sequencing used PBMCs. The CDR3 spells CASSIDLLGTGNQPQHF. The DNA for the CDR3 is TGTGCCAGTAGTATAGATCTATTAGGGACAGGCAATCAGCCCCAGCATTTT.